The source of this T cell receptor (beta chain) is a study of Tregs in tolerant kidney transplant recipients. Study-wide points: Tregs expanded with activated donor B cells seemed most donor-specific. Validation in larger populations is needed because few patients were studied.

Unstimulated Tregs (CD4+CD25+CD127-) and CD4+CD25- non-Tregs were sorted from PBMCs. Of note for this clone: Its antigen is undetermined.

Data came from immunoSEQ multiplex PCR; TCRdb stores just in-frame clones and leaves some out. The table records under 300,000 clones, 65% to 85% of them present only once. The sequenced sample was CD4+ T cells from blood. The sequence was collected from a human donor in good health.

The CDR3 DNA is TGTGCCAGCAGTGTCCTTGAGGGTTCCTACGAGCAGTACTTC. The encoded protein is CASSVLEGSYEQYF. The chain combines TRBV6-5 with TRBJ2-7; tentatively, D is TRBD2 (5 bases). CDR3 length: 14 amino acids. CDR1 is MNHEY and CDR2 is SVGAGI in the germline V gene. V shed 5 bases and J shed 1 base, with 12 bases lying between them.